What follows describes a single T cell receptor beta chain. Its binding antigen is unknown. There are no base qualities to consult, and no much larger clone falls within one base. This record comes from a study of blood T cells in healthy people across ages (dated by TCRdb to about 2015). About the study as a whole: In model experiments, template switching captured about one uniquely barcoded TCR beta cDNA molecule for every two T cells. The study measured age-related changes in TCR beta repertoire diversity using deep sequencing normalized with unique cDNA molecular identifiers. Four age groups were formed from the donors: young (average about 17 years), middle-aged (approximately 41), aged (roughly 59) and long-lived (around 82). To avoid experimental bias, donors of different ages were spread randomly across the sequencing lanes. The study analyzed two additional independent replicas of 1 million unique cDNA reads from the same blood draw for two donors, one aged 18 to 30 and one aged 80 or older.

The full study reports these points: Because the CMV infection status of the donors was unknown, age-related changes in expanded clonotypes may potentially have been confounded. Compared with the aged group, the long-lived group had more naive CD4+ T cells, fewer expanded clones and increased TCR diversity, a pattern suggesting age selection. Observed TCR beta diversity correlated strongly with the percentage of naive T cells measured by flow cytometry. Observed TCR beta diversity per million T cells fell roughly linearly with age, and a significant reduction was already apparent by age around 40. Total diversity estimates from one million sequenced T cells were considered lower bounds and underestimates. Conclusive comparison of naive and antigen-experienced compartments was prevented by the profiling of bulk unsorted PBMCs.

Systemically healthy Caucasian individuals from Russia, 35 to 40 in total and aged about 6 to 95 years, were included as donors. Each donor gave ten milliliters of peripheral blood, collected into EDTA-treated Vacutainer tubes. PBMCs were isolated by Ficoll-Paque density-gradient centrifugation, with at least 6.5 million obtained per sample. Total RNA, at least 5 micrograms per sample, was extracted from PBMCs with Trizol reagent. The percentages of naive CD45RAhigh/CD27high T cells were determined by flow cytometry on a PBMC aliquot from every donor. According to the germline V gene (reference sequence), CDR1 reads DFQATT and CDR2 reads SNEGSKA. The CDR3 spans 13 residues, from the cysteine through the phenylalanine. The CDR3 DNA has 39 bases and is translated from base 1. V gives up 3 bases and J gives up 6 bases, and the segment between their germline ends measures 14 bases. Library method: 5' RACE. The run used an Illumina HiSeq 2500. A second PCR of roughly 6 to 11 cycles was run with a J-beta primer mix and a sample-barcoded 5' primer. Each TCR beta cDNA molecule received a unique molecular identifier from a template-switch 5' adaptor carrying 12 random nucleotides. At least 3 million CDR3-containing paired-end reads were obtained from each sample. All of the RNA was converted into first-strand cDNA using the Mint cDNA synthesis kit, with a TRBC-specific oligonucleotide serving as the primer. After uracil-DNA glycosylase treatment, a first 18-cycle PCR used universal primers M1SS and BC2_uni_R on all cDNA. The authors' analysis ran thus. For normalization, 1 million high-quality reads, each with a distinct molecular identifier, were randomly selected from each sample. Instead of being binned into consensus sequences, reads with shared molecular identifiers were discarded. MiTCR, run with a Q25 quality threshold and the strictest error-elimination algorithm, handled CDR3 identification, clonotype clustering and error correction. A nonparametric unseen species model with Euler transformation was used to estimate lower-bound total TCR beta diversity. Starting from the raw public reads, TCRdb applied fastp trimming at Q25, assembled clones with MiXCR and retained in-frame beta chains. A single entry per CDR3 protein holds the most common genes and DNA from its merged rows. The V and J calls come from TCRdb's annotation, not from the publication. Present in this sample are just under 750,000 distinct CDR3 sequences, about 20% of which were seen just once. The ten largest clones add up to less than 25% of the sample.

The TCR comes from a man between 65 and 85 years old in good health. Sequenced: blood. Recombination linked TRBV20-1 to TRBJ1-2; perhaps TRBD1 is the D gene, with 5 bases matching. The DNA sequence reads TGCAGTGCTAGGGAGAACTGGGGGGATGGCTACACCTTC. Its coded protein is CSARENWGDGYTF.